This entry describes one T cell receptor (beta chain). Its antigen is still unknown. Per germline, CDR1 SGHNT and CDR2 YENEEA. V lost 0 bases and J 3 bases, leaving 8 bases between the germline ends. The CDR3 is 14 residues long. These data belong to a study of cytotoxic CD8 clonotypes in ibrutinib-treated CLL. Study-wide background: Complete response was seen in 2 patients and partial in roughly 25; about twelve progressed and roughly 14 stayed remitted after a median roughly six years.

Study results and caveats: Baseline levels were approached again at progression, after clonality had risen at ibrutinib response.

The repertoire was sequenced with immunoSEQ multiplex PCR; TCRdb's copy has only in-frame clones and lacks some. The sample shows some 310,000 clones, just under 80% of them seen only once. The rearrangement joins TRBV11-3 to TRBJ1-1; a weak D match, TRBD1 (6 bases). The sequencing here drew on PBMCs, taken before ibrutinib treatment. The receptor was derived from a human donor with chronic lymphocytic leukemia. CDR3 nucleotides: TGTGCCAGCAGCTTAGAGGGGGCGGACACTGAAGCTTTCTTT. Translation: CASSLEGADTEAFF.